The clone carrying this T cell receptor (gamma chain) is judged medium-sized (0.01 to 0.1%). The sample belongs to a study of gamma delta lymphoproliferative disorders and STAT genes. Study details: Gamma-chain libraries were built from at least 50 ng of genomic DNA with the LymphoTrack Dx TCRG Assay. Delta-chain libraries followed the EuroClonality-NGS standard operating procedure.

Sequencing used genomic DNA taken from PBMCs of patients and controls. TCRdb re-called the multiplex PCR reads with CATT. The data contain several hundred gamma-chain clones, more than 20% of them singletons. Source material: blood. The sequence came from a human donor in good health.

The CDR3 coding sequence is TGTGCCTGCTGGCTCGACAATTATAAGAAACTCTTT. Amino acid sequence: CACWLDNYKKLF. The J gene is TRGJ1 or TRGJ2, the V gene TRGV11. As TCRdb names no J gene, one was assigned here on the basis of a DNA match to germline. TRGV11 carries the ORF label, with uncertain function. CDR3 length: 12 residues. The V gene end was trimmed by 9 bases and the J gene end by 5 bases; junction bases not matched to a gene: 7.